Presented here are 23 T cell receptor beta chains from one specimen sequenced in a study of shared clonotypes between healthy human individuals. TCRdb keeps only in-frame clones here, not all; method: immunoSEQ multiplex PCR. The sample yields roughly 1 million clones, roughly 80% seen once. The material sequenced was memory CD4+ T cells sorted from blood. The subset denotes: CD45RA-negative fraction. These receptors were collected from a man between 18 and 35 years old in good health.

The J gene is TRBJ2-7, the V gene TRBV7-2, with 9 bases aligning to TRBD1. From germline, CDR1 is SGHTA and CDR2 FQGNSA. V lost 5 bases and J lost 3; bases outside the gene matches: 8. CDR3 size: 15 residues. DNA for the CDR3: TGTGCCAGCAGCATACACACAGGGGGCGACTACGAGCAGTACTTC. This translates into CASSIHTGGDYEQYF.

The chain carries TRBV6-5 and TRBJ1-1; tentative D call: TRBD1 (5 bases). The CDR3 sequence is 14 residues long. CDR1 is MNHEY and CDR2 is SVGAGI in the germline V gene. The V end was cut by 6 bases, the J end by 1 base, with 12 bases between. The CDR3 DNA sequence: TGTGCCAGCAGAGGTTCGGGGGGGAACACTGAAGCTTTCTTT. As protein: CASRGSGGNTEAFF.

This chain uses TRBV7-3 with TRBJ2-4; D not resolved. The CDR3 consists of 17 residues. Trimming cost V 1 base and J 0 bases, with 13 bases left between them. CDR1 SGHTA and CDR2 FQGTGA come from the germline V gene. The CDR3 nucleotides are TGTGCCAGCAGCTTAAGTCTCAGAAAACTAGCCAAAAACATTCAGTACTTC. Residues: CASSLSLRKLAKNIQYF.

V and J are TRBV7-2 and TRBJ1-1; D is uncertain. The CDR3 contains 14 residues. Per germline, CDR1 SGHTA and CDR2 FQGNSA. V was pared by 3 bases and J by 4 bases, with 12 bases between. CDR3 amino acids: CASSFMQSPTEAFF. CDR3 coding DNA: TGTGCCAGCAGCTTTATGCAGTCACCCACTGAAGCTTTCTTT.

The chain links TRBV2 to TRBJ1-6, with 10 bases matching TRBD1. The J segment lost 11 bases and the V segment lost 8 bases, leaving 12 bases of the junction unmatched. The V gene's germline CDR1 is SNHLY and CDR2 FYNNEI. This CDR3 region has 15 residues. The CDR3, as DNA: TGTGCCAGCCTTGACAGGGGGCAGAGGAATCCACCCCTCCACTTT. It translates to CASLDRGQRNPPLHF.

The chain uses TRBV6-5 and TRBJ1-2; tentative D call: TRBD1 (5 bases). The CDR3 runs to 13 residues. V dropped 2 bases and J dropped 7 bases, with 11 bases sitting between them. Germline V gene sequence: CDR1 MNHEY, CDR2 SVGAGI. The CDR3 is CASSYDGGSGYTF. The CDR3 DNA reads TGTGCCAGCAGTTACGACGGGGGGTCTGGCTACACCTTC.

The CDR3 sequence is CASSLEQVLNEQFF. CDR3 sequence (DNA): TGTGCCAGCAGCTTAGAGCAGGTTCTGAATGAGCAGTTCTTC. The chain has TRBV7-2 and TRBJ2-1, with D unresolved. CDR1 and CDR2 from the germline V gene are SGHTA and FQGNSA. The V end lost 1 base, the J end lost 7 bases, and 11 bases lay between the germline ends. The CDR3 contains 14 residues.

The genes are TRBV5-8 and TRBJ1-1, with D perhaps matching TRBD1 (6 bases). Germline-derived CDR1 and CDR2 are SGHTS and YDEGEE. CDR3 length equals 15 residues. V lost 7 bases and J 0 bases, leaving 16 bases between the germline ends. CDR3 protein: CASEGGAIMNTEAFF. The DNA of the CDR3 is TGTGCCAGCGAAGGGGGGGCGATCATGAACACTGAAGCTTTCTTT. Full variable domain (outside the CDR3, taken from reference TRBV5-8 and TRBJ1-1): EAGVTQSPTHLIKTRGQQATLRCSPISGHTSVYWYQQALGLGLQFLLWYDEGEERNRGNFPPRFSGRQFPNYSSELNVNALELEDSALYLCASEGGAIMNTEAFFGQGTRLTVV.

CDR3 protein: CASSLGTSSYEQYF. As DNA, the CDR3 is TGCGCCAGCAGCCTTGGGACTAGTTCGTACGAGCAGTACTTC. The chain recombines TRBV4-1 with TRBJ2-7; TRBD2 aligns across 8 bases. V dropped 4 bases and J dropped 4; count of bases not matched to a gene: 6. This CDR3 is built from 14 residues. CDR1 and CDR2 from the germline V gene are MGHRA and YSYEKL.

The J gene is TRBJ2-7, the V gene TRBV6-1, with TRBD2 identical over 14 bases. J lost 9 bases, V lost 5 bases, and 12 bases had no gene match. The CDR3 is 16 residues long. CDR1 MNHNS and CDR2 SASEGT come from the germline V gene. CDR3 protein: CASSQVTGLAGEVQYF. The CDR3 coding sequence is TGTGCCAGCAGTCAAGTTACGGGACTAGCGGGAGAGGTGCAGTACTTC.

The chain carries TRBV6-1 and TRBJ1-1; TRBD1 is a possible D gene (5 bases). The CDR3 extends over 14 amino acids. Trimming shortened V by 5 bases and J by 0 bases, and 10 bases separated the two germline ends. Germline CDR1 reads MNHNS; CDR2 reads SASEGT. CDR3 amino acids: CASSKQVLNTEAFF. DNA for the CDR3: TGTGCCAGCAGTAAACAGGTTTTGAACACTGAAGCTTTCTTT.

This chain links TRBV5-4 with TRBJ2-7; possible D gene TRBD2, 5 bases. Germline CDR1 is SGHNT and CDR2 is YYREEE (reference sequence). Trimming shortened V by 4 bases and J by 4 bases, and 18 bases separated the two germline ends. This CDR3 is 15 amino acids long. CDR3 region: CASSTETGLRYEQYF. In DNA form, the CDR3 reads TGTGCCAGCAGCACCGAAACGGGGTTACGATACGAGCAGTACTTC.

The chain links TRBV4-3 to TRBJ2-7, with 8 bases lining up with TRBD1. The CDR3 extends over 13 amino acids. With V trimmed by 3 bases and J by 2 bases, 0 bases remained unmatched. CDR1 is LGHNA and CDR2 is YSLEER in the germline V gene. The CDR3 bases are TGCGCCAGCAGCCAGGACAGGGCCTACGAGCAGTACTTC. Translation: CASSQDRAYEQYF.

The J gene is TRBJ2-2, the V gene TRBV29-1; 7 bases agree with TRBD2. CDR1 SQVTM and CDR2 ANQGSEA come from the germline V gene. This CDR3 region has 14 residues. The ends lost 3 bases at V and 4 bases at J; junction bases unmatched: 5. The CDR3 loop is CSVDAGVSTGELFF. The CDR3 coding sequence is TGCAGCGTTGACGCGGGAGTTTCCACCGGGGAGCTGTTTTTT.

A remark on this clone: Other DNA sequences in the same sample also yield this CDR3. The chain uses TRBV20-1 and TRBJ2-7, with 7 bases aligning to TRBD2. The CDR3 sequence is 11 residues long. V shed 6 bases and J 4 bases; nucleotides not matched to a gene: 3. Germline V gene data show CDR1 as DFQATT and CDR2 as SNEGSKA (reference sequence). The CDR3 loop reads CSAREGYEQYF. The CDR3 nucleotides are TGCAGTGCGAGGGAGGGTTACGAGCAGTACTTC.

This clone has just a few counts. The chain couples TRBV9 to TRBJ1-6, with no clear D. Trimming left V 4 bases short and J 7 bases short, with 12 bases between. The CDR3 totals 14 residues. The V gene's germline CDR1 is SGDLS and CDR2 YYNGEE. Here the CDR3 reads CASSLATYNSPLHF. The DNA of the CDR3 is TGTGCCAGCAGCCTAGCGACATACAATTCACCCCTCCACTTT.

The V and J genes are TRBV19 and TRBJ2-7; D is possibly TRBD1 (5 bases). The germline V gene encodes CDR1 LNHDA and CDR2 SQIVND (reference sequence). V lost 4 bases and J lost 3, with 10 bases in between. The CDR3 loop spans 13 amino acids. CDR3 bases: TGTGCCAGTAGTAATGGACACCTCTACGAGCAGTACTTC. Its protein product is CASSNGHLYEQYF.

In regard to this clone: A much larger clonotype is one base distant, so this may be a read error. DNA of the CDR3: TGTGCCAGCAGGGCCACTAATGAAAAACTGTTTTTT. It yields the protein CASRATNEKLFF. This chain links TRBV7-9 with TRBJ1-4; D unresolved. There are 12 residues in the CDR3. Germline V gene lookup returns CDR1 SEHNR and CDR2 FQNEAQ (reference sequence). Trimming removed 6 bases from V and 2 bases from J, with 4 bases in between.

This clone was recorded a few times. J is TRBJ2-5 and V is TRBV5-5, with D possibly being TRBD1 or TRBD2 (5 bases each). Per the germline V gene, CDR1 is SGHKS and CDR2 is YYEKEE (reference sequence). V was clipped by 2 bases and J by 3 bases, with 17 bases between them. The length of the CDR3 is 16 residues. The CDR3 spells CASSFGWGDYKETQYF. In DNA, the CDR3 is TGTGCCAGCAGCTTTGGGTGGGGCGACTATAAAGAGACCCAGTACTTC.

The chain couples TRBV10-1 to TRBJ1-1, with TRBD1 as a possible D gene (5 bases). V was pared by 0 bases and J by 6 bases, with 14 bases between. The CDR3 extends over 15 amino acids. Germline CDR1 is WNHNN and CDR2 is SYGVQD (reference sequence). Here the CDR3 DNA reads TGCGCCAGCAGTGAGTCGAGGAAGGGGTTGGCTGAAGCTTTCTTT. Translating it yields CASSESRKGLAEAFF.

This clone appeared a few times. The gene calls are TRBV30 and TRBJ1-1, with 9 bases fitting TRBD1. Per germline, CDR1 GTSNPN and CDR2 SVGIG (reference sequence). The junction had 1 base not matched to a gene; V was cut back by 3 bases and J by 2 bases. The CDR3 covers 13 residues. DNA of the CDR3: TGTGCCTGGAGGGGACAGGGTAACACTGAAGCTTTCTTT. Protein: CAWRGQGNTEAFF. Filled out from reference TRBV30 and TRBJ1-1, the complete variable domain reads SQTIHQWPATLVQPVGSPLSLECTVEGTSNPNLYWYRQAAGRGLQLLFYSVGIGQISSEVPQNLSASRPQDRQFILSSKKLLLSDSGFYLCAWRGQGNTEAFFGQGTRLTVV.

This clone is a singleton in its sample. DNA for the CDR3: TGTGCCAGCACTTGGGGTGCTGGGGCCAACGTCCTGACTTTC. It is translated as CASTWGAGANVLTF. This chain links TRBV6-6 with TRBJ2-6; no clear D. V was shortened by 7 bases and J by 2 bases, with 9 bases between the two germline ends. Germline V gene sequence: CDR1 MNHNY, CDR2 SVGAGI (reference sequence). This CDR3 region has 14 residues.

This clone was seen a single time. The chain recombines TRBV5-6 with TRBJ2-3, with 7 bases fitting TRBD2. V trimming: 4 bases; J trimming: 4 bases; junction bases outside the gene matches: 18. CDR1 is SGHDT, CDR2 YYEEEE, per germline. The CDR3 is 18 amino acids. CDR3 protein: CASSLRGVFSKLADTQYF. CDR3 nucleotide sequence: TGTGCCAGCAGCCTTCGGGGGGTGTTCTCAAAACTCGCAGATACGCAGTATTTT.